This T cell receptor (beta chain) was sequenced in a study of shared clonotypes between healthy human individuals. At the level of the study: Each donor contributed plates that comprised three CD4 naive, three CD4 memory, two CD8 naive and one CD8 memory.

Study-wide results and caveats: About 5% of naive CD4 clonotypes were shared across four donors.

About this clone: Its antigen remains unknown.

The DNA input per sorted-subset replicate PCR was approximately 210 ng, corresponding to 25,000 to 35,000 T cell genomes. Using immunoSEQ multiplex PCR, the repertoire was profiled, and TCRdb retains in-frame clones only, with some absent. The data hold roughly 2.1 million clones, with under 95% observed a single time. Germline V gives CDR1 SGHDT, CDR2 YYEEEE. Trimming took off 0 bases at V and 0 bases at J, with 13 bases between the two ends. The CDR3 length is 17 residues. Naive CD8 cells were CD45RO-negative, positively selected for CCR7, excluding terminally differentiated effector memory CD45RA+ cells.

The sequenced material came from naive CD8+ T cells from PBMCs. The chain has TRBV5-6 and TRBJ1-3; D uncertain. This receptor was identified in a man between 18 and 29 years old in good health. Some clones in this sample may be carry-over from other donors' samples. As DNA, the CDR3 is TGTGCCAGCAGCTTGGGTTCAGGTTCTTTCTCTGGAAACACCATATATTTT. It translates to CASSLGSGSFSGNTIYF.